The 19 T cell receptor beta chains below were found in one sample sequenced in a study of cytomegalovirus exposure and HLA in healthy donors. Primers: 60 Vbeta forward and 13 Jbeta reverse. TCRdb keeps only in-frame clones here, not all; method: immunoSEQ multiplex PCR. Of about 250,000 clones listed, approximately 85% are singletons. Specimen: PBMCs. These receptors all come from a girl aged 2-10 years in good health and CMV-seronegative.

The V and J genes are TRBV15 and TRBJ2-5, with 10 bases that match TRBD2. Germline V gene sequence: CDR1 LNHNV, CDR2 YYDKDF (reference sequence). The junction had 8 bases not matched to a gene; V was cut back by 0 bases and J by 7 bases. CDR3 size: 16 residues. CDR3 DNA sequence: TGTGCCACCAGCAGAGATGCGAGCGGGGGGGCCGGGACCCAGTACTTC. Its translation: CATSRDASGGAGTQYF. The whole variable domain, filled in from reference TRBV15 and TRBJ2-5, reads DAMVIQNPRYQVTQFGKPVTLSCSQTLNHNVMYWYQQKSSQAPKLLFHYYDKDFNNEADTPDNFQSRRPNTSFCFLDIRSPGLGDTAMYLCATSRDASGGAGTQYFGPGTRLLVL.

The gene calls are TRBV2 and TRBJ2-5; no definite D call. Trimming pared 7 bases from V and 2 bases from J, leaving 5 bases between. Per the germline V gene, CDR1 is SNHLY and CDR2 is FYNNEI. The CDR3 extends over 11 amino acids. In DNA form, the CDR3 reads TGTGCCAGCACTATACAAGAGACCCAGTACTTC. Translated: CASTIQETQYF.

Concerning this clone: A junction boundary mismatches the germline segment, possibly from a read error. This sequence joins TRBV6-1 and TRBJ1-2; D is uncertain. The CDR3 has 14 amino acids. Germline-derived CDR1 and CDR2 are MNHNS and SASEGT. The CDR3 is CVSSEGEGGHGYTF. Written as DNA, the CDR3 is TGTGTCAGCAGTGAAGGCGAAGGTGGGCATGGCTACACCTTC.

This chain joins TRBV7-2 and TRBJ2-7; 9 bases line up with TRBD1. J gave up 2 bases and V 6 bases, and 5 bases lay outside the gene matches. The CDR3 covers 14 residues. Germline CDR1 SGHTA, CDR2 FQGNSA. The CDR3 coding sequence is TGTGCCAGCAGTACCGGGACAGGGCCCTACGAGCAGTACTTC. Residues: CASSTGTGPYEQYF.

The DNA of the CDR3 is TGTGCCAGCAGCTTGACGGCGGGAGCAAGAGAGACCCAGTACTTC. Amino acids: CASSLTAGARETQYF. V usage is TRBV7-7 and J usage is TRBJ2-5; 7 nucleotides align to TRBD2. The CDR3 is 15 residues long. Germline V gene lookup returns CDR1 SSHAT and CDR2 FNYEAQ (reference sequence). V was clipped by 3 bases and J by 4 bases; unmatched bases: 8.

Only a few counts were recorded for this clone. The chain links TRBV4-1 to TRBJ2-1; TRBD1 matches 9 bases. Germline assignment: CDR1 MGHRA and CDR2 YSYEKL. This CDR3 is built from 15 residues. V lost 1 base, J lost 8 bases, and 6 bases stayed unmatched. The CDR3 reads CASSQVRDREYEQFF. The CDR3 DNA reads TGCGCCAGCAGCCAAGTAAGGGACAGGGAATATGAGCAGTTCTTC.

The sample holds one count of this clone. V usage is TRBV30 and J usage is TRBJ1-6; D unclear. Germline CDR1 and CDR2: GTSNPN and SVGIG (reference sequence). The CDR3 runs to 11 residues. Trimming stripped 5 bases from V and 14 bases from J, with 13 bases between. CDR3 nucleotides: TGTGCCTGGGGGGAGGTTTCGGCCCTCCACTTT. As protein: CAWGEVSALHF.

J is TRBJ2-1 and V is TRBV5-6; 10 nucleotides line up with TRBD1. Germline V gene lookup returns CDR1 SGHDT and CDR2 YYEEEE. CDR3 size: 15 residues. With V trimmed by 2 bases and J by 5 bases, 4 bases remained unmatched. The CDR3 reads CASSFQGQGNNEQFF. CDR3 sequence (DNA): TGTGCCAGCAGCTTTCAGGGACAGGGGAACAATGAGCAGTTCTTC.

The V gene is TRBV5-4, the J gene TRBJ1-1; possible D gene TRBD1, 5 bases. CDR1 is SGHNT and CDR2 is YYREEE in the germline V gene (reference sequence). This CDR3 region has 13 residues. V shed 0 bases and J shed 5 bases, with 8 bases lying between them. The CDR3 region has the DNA TGTGCCAGCAGCTTGGACACAGGAACTGAAGCTTTCTTT. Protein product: CASSLDTGTEAFF.

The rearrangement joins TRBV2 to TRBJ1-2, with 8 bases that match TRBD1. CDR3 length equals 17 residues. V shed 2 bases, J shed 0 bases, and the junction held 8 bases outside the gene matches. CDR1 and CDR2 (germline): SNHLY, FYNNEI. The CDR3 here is CASSEQGAVVANYGYTF. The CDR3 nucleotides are TGTGCCAGCAGTGAACAGGGGGCCGTCGTAGCTAACTATGGCTACACCTTC.

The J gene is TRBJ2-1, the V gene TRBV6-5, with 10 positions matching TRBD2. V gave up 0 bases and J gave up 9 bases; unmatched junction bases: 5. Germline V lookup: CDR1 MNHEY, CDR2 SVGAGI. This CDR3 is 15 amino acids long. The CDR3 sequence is CASSYSSGRALEQFF. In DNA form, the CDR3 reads TGTGCCAGCAGTTACTCGAGCGGGAGGGCCCTTGAGCAGTTCTTC.

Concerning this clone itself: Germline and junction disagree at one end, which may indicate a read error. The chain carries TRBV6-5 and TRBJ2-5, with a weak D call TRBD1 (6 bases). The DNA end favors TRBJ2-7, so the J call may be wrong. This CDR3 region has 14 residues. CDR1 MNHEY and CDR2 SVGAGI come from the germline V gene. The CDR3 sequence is CAGSYSDRSYEQYF. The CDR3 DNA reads TGTGCCGGCAGTTACTCGGACAGATCCTACGAGCAGTACTTC.

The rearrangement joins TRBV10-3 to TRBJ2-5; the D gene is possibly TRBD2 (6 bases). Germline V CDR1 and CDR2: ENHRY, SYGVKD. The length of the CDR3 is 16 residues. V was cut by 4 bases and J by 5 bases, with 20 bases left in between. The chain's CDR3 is CAISAQGKTRRETQYF. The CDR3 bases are TGTGCCATCAGTGCGCAGGGCAAGACTAGGAGGGAGACCCAGTACTTC.

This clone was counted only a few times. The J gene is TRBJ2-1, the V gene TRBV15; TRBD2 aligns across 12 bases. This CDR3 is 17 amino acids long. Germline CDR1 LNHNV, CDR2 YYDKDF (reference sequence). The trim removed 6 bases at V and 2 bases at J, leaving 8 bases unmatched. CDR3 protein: CATSRLAGGPAYNEQFF. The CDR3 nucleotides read TGTGCCACCAGTCGTCTAGCGGGGGGGCCGGCCTACAATGAGCAGTTCTTC.

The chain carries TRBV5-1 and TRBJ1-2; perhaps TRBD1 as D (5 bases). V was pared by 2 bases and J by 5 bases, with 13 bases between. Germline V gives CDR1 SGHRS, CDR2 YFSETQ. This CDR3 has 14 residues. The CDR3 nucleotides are TGCGCCAGCAGCTTCGCAGGGCCAGCGTATGGCTACACCTTC. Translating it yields CASSFAGPAYGYTF.

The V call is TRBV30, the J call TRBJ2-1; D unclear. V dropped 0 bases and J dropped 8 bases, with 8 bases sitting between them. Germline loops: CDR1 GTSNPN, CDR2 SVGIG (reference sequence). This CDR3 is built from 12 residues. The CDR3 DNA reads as TGTGCCTGGAGTGTACTCCGAGATGAGCAGTTCTTC. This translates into CAWSVLRDEQFF.

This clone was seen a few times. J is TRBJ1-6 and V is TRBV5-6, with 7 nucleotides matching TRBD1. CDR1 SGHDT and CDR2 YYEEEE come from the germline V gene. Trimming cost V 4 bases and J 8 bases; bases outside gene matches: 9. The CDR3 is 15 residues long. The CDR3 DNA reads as TGTGCCAGCAGCGGTCTCAGGGGGAATGATTCACCCCTCCACTTT. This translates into CASSGLRGNDSPLHF.

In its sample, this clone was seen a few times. CDR3 DNA: TGCGCCAGCAGCCAAGAGGGCAGGGGCATTTTGAACACTGAAGCTTTCTTT. Amino acid sequence: CASSQEGRGILNTEAFF. The chain recombines TRBV4-1 with TRBJ1-1, with D possibly matching TRBD1 (6 bases). This CDR3 is built from 17 residues. V lost 0 bases and J lost 0, with 14 bases in between. Germline lookup yields CDR1 MGHRA and CDR2 YSYEKL.

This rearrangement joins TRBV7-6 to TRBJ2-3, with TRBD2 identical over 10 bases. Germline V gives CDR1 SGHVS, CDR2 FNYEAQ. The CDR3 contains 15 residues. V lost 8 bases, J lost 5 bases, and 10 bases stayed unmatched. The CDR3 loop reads CASASLAGGIDTQYF. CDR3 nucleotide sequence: TGTGCCAGCGCCAGCTTAGCGGGAGGCATAGATACGCAGTATTTT.